The TCR beta chain described here comes from a study of blood T cell repertoires in COVID-19. The wider study: COVID-19 samples collected from the United States, Italy and Spain covered acute and convalescent phases. T cells, B-cell-depleted T cells, or PBMCs supplied cDNA or gDNA.

J gave up 6 bases and V 0 bases, and 5 bases lay outside the gene matches. This CDR3 contains 16 residues. Germline V gene data show CDR1 as MNHNS and CDR2 as SASEGT. In the authors' methods: Estimation of nucleated cell counts relied on the amplification of reference gene primers. Libraries were prepared by immunoSEQ multiplex PCR; TCRdb keeps only in-frame clonotypes and omits some of them. V and J calls and clone size are as listed in that table; D and trimming were resolved from the DNA. The repertoire consists of under 300,000 clones, with approximately 91% occurring once and the leading ten covering 2% to 2.5%.

The chain recombines TRBV6-1 with TRBJ2-3; 11 nucleotides match TRBD2. The source material was peripheral blood. The clonotype originates from a man in his forties or fifties with acute or convalescent COVID-19. The CDR3 sequence is CASSEALAGGSDTQYF. The CDR3 DNA follows: TGTGCCAGCAGTGAAGCGCTAGCGGGGGGTTCGGATACGCAGTATTTT.